These 31 T cell receptor beta chains were all obtained from the same sample, sequenced in a study of T-cell reconstitution after alpha-beta-depleted transplantation in children. This sample's TCRbeta library carried unique molecular identifier barcodes. TCRdb independently ran MiXCR on the PCR reads; one entry per CDR3 protein. The repertoire has about 90,000 distinct CDR3 sequences, 15% to 18% of them found once; the top ten carry around a fifth. The material sequenced was PBMCs, mostly from graft donor cells, taken 180 days after TCRalphabeta/CD19-depleted stem cell transplant. The receptors were gathered from a male patient aged 2-9 years who had a stem cell transplant for acute lymphoblastic leukemia, so the T cells may come from the graft donor.

This chain joins TRBV19 and TRBJ1-1; D ambiguous. The germline CDR1 and CDR2 sequences are LNHDA and SQIVND (reference sequence). CDR3 size: 15 residues. The germline V and J ends were trimmed by 3 bases and 4 bases, with 15 bases remaining between them. In nucleotides, the CDR3 is TGTGCCAGTAGTATTTTCGGGGTGAGCAGCACTGAAGCTTTCTTT. Encoded protein: CASSIFGVSSTEAFF.

There are a few counts of this clonotype. The chain couples TRBV25-1 to TRBJ2-1, with 7 bases aligning to TRBD1. CDR1 is MGHDK, CDR2 SYGVNS, per germline. V lost 4 bases and J lost 7; bases outside the gene matches: 10. The CDR3 loop spans 15 amino acids. Here the CDR3 reads CASSGRDRFLNEQFF. DNA for the CDR3: TGTGCCAGCAGTGGCCGGGACAGATTCCTGAATGAGCAGTTCTTC.

This clonotype was counted only a few times. V and J are TRBV5-1 and TRBJ1-1; the D gene is possibly TRBD1 (5 bases). CDR1 is SGHRS and CDR2 is YFSETQ in the germline V gene. The CDR3 contains 17 residues. V was cut by 0 bases and J by 0 bases, with 15 bases left in between. The CDR3 sequence: CASSLAPGTYLNTEAFF. In DNA form, the CDR3 reads TGCGCCAGCAGCTTGGCCCCCGGGACCTACCTGAACACTGAAGCTTTCTTT.

This clonotype appeared a few times. In nucleotides, the CDR3 is TGTGCCAGCAGCTTAAGGACAGGAAACAATGAGCAGTTCTTC. This codes for CASSLRTGNNEQFF. This chain uses TRBV7-6 with TRBJ2-1; TRBD1 aligns across 7 bases. This CDR3 has 14 amino acids. The V gene end was trimmed by 2 bases and the J gene end by 5 bases; junction bases not matched to a gene: 3. Germline-derived CDR1 and CDR2 are SGHVS and FNYEAQ.

V is TRBV7-6 and J is TRBJ2-1; TRBD1 matches 7 bases. J was trimmed by 9 bases and V by 5 bases; bases with no gene match: 4. The CDR3 has 12 residues. Germline lookup yields CDR1 SGHVS and CDR2 FNYEAQ. The CDR3 DNA sequence: TGTGCCAGCAGCAAGGGGGCGACTGAGCAGTTCTTC. Its translation is CASSKGATEQFF. Drawing the rest from reference TRBV7-6 and TRBJ2-1, the complete variable domain is GAGVSQSPRYKVTKRGQDVALRCDPISGHVSLYWYRQALGQGPEFLTYFNYEAQQDKSGLPNDRFSAERPEGSISTLTIQRTEQRDSAMYRCASSKGATEQFFGPGTRLTVL.

This clonotype was found a few times. The CDR3 coding sequence is TGCAGCGTTGAAGATAGGGGGCGTTTCGGCAATCAGCCCCAGCATTTT. Its protein is CSVEDRGRFGNQPQHF. V gene TRBV29-1 combines with J gene TRBJ1-5; TRBD1 matches 7 bases. Germline CDR1 reads SQVTM; CDR2 reads ANQGSEA. This CDR3 region has 16 residues. With V trimmed by 0 bases and J by 2 bases, 7 bases remained unmatched.

This chain uses TRBV7-8 with TRBJ2-2; tentative D call: TRBD1 (6 bases). V shed 6 bases and J shed 5 bases, with 19 bases lying between them. This CDR3 region has 16 residues. CDR1 and CDR2 from the germline V gene are SGHVS and FQNEAQ. CDR3 region: CASRVLRSRGTGELFF. CDR3 nucleotides: TGTGCCAGCAGGGTACTCAGGAGCAGGGGTACCGGGGAGCTGTTTTTT.

This clonotype was counted ten times or more. The chain employs TRBV12-3 or TRBV12-4 and TRBJ2-5; D perhaps matches TRBD2 (6 bases). With 3 bases removed from V and 3 bases from J, the gap between germline ends came to 11 bases. There are 14 residues in the CDR3. DNA of the CDR3: TGTGCCAGCAGTTTCACACGCGGGGAAGAGACCCAGTACTTC. Translation gives CASSFTRGEETQYF.

A few counts support this clonotype. The chain carries TRBV6-5 and TRBJ2-7; D is tentatively TRBD1 or TRBD2 (5 bases each). This CDR3 spans 14 amino acids. Germline V gene lookup returns CDR1 MNHEY and CDR2 SVGAGI. Trimming cost V 2 bases and J 7 bases, with 15 bases left between them. The CDR3 DNA follows: TGTGCCAGCAGTTACCTCCGGGACGGCATAGAGCAGTACTTC. Amino acids: CASSYLRDGIEQYF.

A few counts support this clonotype. The CDR3 nucleotides are TGTGCCAGCAGCCCCCGAGGCCAGCCCCAGCATTTT. Its translation is CASSPRGQPQHF. The chain employs TRBV7-8 and TRBJ1-5, with unresolved D. The V end was cut by 5 bases, the J end by 7 bases, with 9 bases between. This CDR3 region has 12 residues. Germline V gene sequence: CDR1 SGHVS, CDR2 FQNEAQ.

V gene TRBV20-1 combines with J gene TRBJ2-4, with a possible D match to TRBD1 (6 bases). Looked up from germline, CDR1 is DFQATT and CDR2 is SNEGSKA (reference sequence). Trimming stripped 3 bases from V and 9 bases from J, with 6 bases between. This CDR3 region has 10 residues. CDR3 loop: CSASRGIQYF. The CDR3 region has the DNA TGCAGTGCTAGCAGGGGCATTCAGTACTTC.

This clonotype showed up many times. This sequence joins TRBV10-2 and TRBJ2-7; D unresolved. This CDR3 spans 12 amino acids. V dropped 6 bases and J dropped 1 base, with 7 bases sitting between them. In germline, CDR1 is WSHSY, CDR2 SAAADI. The CDR3 protein is CASSDPSYEQYF. The CDR3 nucleotides are TGCGCCAGCAGCGACCCTTCCTACGAGCAGTACTTC.

This clonotype turned up a few times. The rearrangement joins TRBV7-2 to TRBJ2-3; possibly TRBD1 for D (6 bases). Germline V gene data show CDR1 as SGHTA and CDR2 as FQGNSA. This CDR3 has 15 amino acids. V lost 7 bases, J lost 0 bases, and 14 bases lay in between. The chain's CDR3 is CASNLWGQSTDTQYF. The CDR3 DNA follows: TGTGCCAGCAACCTCTGGGGACAAAGCACAGATACGCAGTATTTT.

CDR3 loop: CASREWPGTTLYTQYF. CDR3 coding DNA: TGCGCCAGCAGAGAATGGCCCGGGACAACCCTTTATACGCAGTATTTT. The chain has TRBV5-1 and TRBJ2-3; TRBD1 might be the D (6 bases). Germline CDR1 is SGHRS and CDR2 is YFSETQ. The length of the CDR3 is 16 residues. The germline V and J ends were trimmed by 5 bases and 7 bases, with 23 bases remaining between them.

This clonotype was seen a single time. The J gene is TRBJ2-1, the V gene TRBV14; TRBD1 matches 11 bases. V was pared by 3 bases and J by 6 bases, with 7 bases of the junction left unmatched. CDR3 size: 16 residues. Germline loops: CDR1 SGHDN, CDR2 FVKESK. CDR3 loop: CASSHTGTGGPNEQFF. DNA for the CDR3: TGTGCCAGCAGCCACACCGGGACAGGGGGACCCAATGAGCAGTTCTTC.

The sample holds a few counts of this clonotype. The V call is TRBV18, the J call TRBJ1-4; D gene unclear. Trimming left V 5 bases short and J 2 bases short, with 9 bases between. CDR1 is KGHSH and CDR2 is LQKENI in the germline V gene. This CDR3 is built from 14 residues. The CDR3 DNA sequence: TGTGCCAGCTCAACCCAGGCTACTAATGAAAAACTGTTTTTT. This codes for CASSTQATNEKLFF. Supplemented by reference TRBV18 and TRBJ1-4, the full variable domain reads NAGVMQNPRHLVRRRGQEARLRCSPMKGHSHVYWYRQLPEEGLKFMVYLQKENIIDESGMPKERFSAEFPKEGPSILRIQQVVRGDSAAYFCASSTQATNEKLFFGSGTQLSVL.

The table lists this clonotype with a few counts. This chain links TRBV6-6 with TRBJ2-1; no firm D call. The germline V and J ends were trimmed by 7 bases and 4 bases, with 11 bases remaining between them. This CDR3 is built from 13 residues. CDR1 is MNHNY and CDR2 is SVGAGI in the germline V gene (reference sequence). The CDR3 spells CASKVIRYNEQFF. The CDR3 region has the DNA TGTGCCAGCAAGGTTATCCGATACAATGAGCAGTTCTTC.

About this clonotype itself: One end of the junction is discordant with germline, which a read error may explain. The chain recombines TRBV19 with TRBJ2-7, with D unresolved. The CDR3 is 14 residues long. Germline V gene sequence: CDR1 LNHDA, CDR2 SQIVND (reference sequence). CDR3 amino acids: CARSIVFGPYEQYF. The DNA for the CDR3 is TGTGCCAGAAGTATAGTCTTCGGACCCTACGAGCAGTACTTC.

The rearrangement joins TRBV12-3 or TRBV12-4 to TRBJ1-4; D is possibly TRBD1 (5 bases). The V and J ends lost 4 bases and 8 bases respectively, with 20 bases between them. This CDR3 is 16 amino acids long. CDR3 region: CASSSYFTQGGEKLFF. The CDR3 DNA reads as TGTGCCAGCAGTTCCTATTTTACCCAGGGAGGGGAAAAACTGTTTTTT.

In its sample, this clonotype was seen a few times. The CDR3, as DNA: TGCAGCGTTGAAGATAGGGTGACAGGGGGATCTGGGGCCAACGTCCTGACTTTC. This encodes CSVEDRVTGGSGANVLTF. The rearrangement uses TRBV29-1 and TRBJ2-6; 9 bases line up with TRBD1. Looked up from germline, CDR1 is SQVTM and CDR2 is ANQGSEA. The V segment lost 0 bases and the J segment 1 base; nucleotides outside the gene matches: 7. The CDR3 has 18 amino acids.

This clonotype was seen more than once but under ten times. V and J are TRBV4-3 and TRBJ1-1, with TRBD1 as a possible D gene (5 bases). The length of the CDR3 is 16 residues. The V gene lost 0 bases and the J gene lost 1 base, with 12 bases spanning the gap. CDR1 is LGHNA, CDR2 YSLEER, per germline. CDR3 sequence: CASSQDPGLSNTEAFF. DNA for the CDR3: TGCGCCAGCAGCCAAGATCCGGGACTTTCGAACACTGAAGCTTTCTTT.

Notes on this clonotype: This may arise from a read error, as a much more abundant clone is one base away. V gene TRBV12-3 or TRBV12-4 combines with J gene TRBJ2-5; possible D gene TRBD2, 6 bases. The length of the CDR3 is 14 residues. CDR3 loop: CASSFTRGEETQSF. The CDR3 DNA follows: TGTGCCAGCAGTTTCACACGCGGGGAAGAGACCCAGTCCTTC.

The CDR3 nucleotides are TGTGCCAGCAGCCGTATAGCGGGACCCTACAATGAGCAGTTCTTC. Translated: CASSRIAGPYNEQFF. The chain employs TRBV3-1 and TRBJ2-1; TRBD2 aligns across 8 bases. Losses at the gene ends were 4 bases for V and 2 bases for J; bases not matched to a gene: 4. The length of the CDR3 is 15 residues. Germline CDR1 and CDR2: LGHDT and YNNKEL (reference sequence).

The J gene is TRBJ2-5, the V gene TRBV7-2; TRBD2 aligns across 9 bases. In germline, CDR1 is SGHTA, CDR2 FQGNSA. Trimming cost V 1 base and J 5 bases; bases outside gene matches: 11. This CDR3 is 17 amino acids long. CDR3 nucleotides: TGTGCCAGCAGCTTAGTCGCTAGCGGGGCGGCATGGGAGACCCAGTACTTC. Translation: CASSLVASGAAWETQYF.

V and J are TRBV4-3 and TRBJ1-1; TRBD1 might be the D (6 bases). The V gene's germline CDR1 is LGHNA and CDR2 YSLEER. This CDR3 has 13 residues. Trimming left V 4 bases short and J 7 bases short, with 13 bases between. The CDR3 DNA reads as TGCGCCAGCAGCCGAAGGGAAGGGGGTGAAGCTTTCTTT. This sequence encodes CASSRREGGEAFF.

This clonotype was observed a handful of times. A junction end diverges from the germline sequence, so it may reflect a read error. J is TRBJ2-3 and V is TRBV29-1, with a possible D match to TRBD1 (5 bases). The CDR3 consists of 12 residues. Germline CDR1 reads SQVTM; CDR2 reads ANQGSEA. CDR3 protein: CSVEDAPGREGF. CDR3 sequence (DNA): TGCAGCGTTGAAGACGCCCCGGGCAGGGAAGGTTTT.

In DNA form, the CDR3 reads TGCGCCAGCAGCCCTGGACTTATTCAAAGCACAGATACGCAGTATTTT. This codes for CASSPGLIQSTDTQYF. This chain uses TRBV5-1 with TRBJ2-3, with D possibly being TRBD2 (5 bases). V lost 4 bases and J 0 bases, leaving 15 bases between the germline ends. This CDR3 region has 16 residues. Germline-derived CDR1 and CDR2 are SGHRS and YFSETQ.

The rearrangement joins TRBV20-1 to TRBJ2-3; 12 bases line up with TRBD2. The CDR3 has 15 amino acids. V gave up 3 bases and J gave up 2 bases; unmatched junction bases: 3. From germline, CDR1 is DFQATT and CDR2 SNEGSKA (reference sequence). CDR3 amino acids: CSASLAGGFTDTQYF. DNA of the CDR3: TGCAGTGCTAGCCTAGCGGGGGGGTTCACAGATACGCAGTATTTT.

This clonotype was found many times. The chain employs TRBV7-2 and TRBJ2-7, with TRBD2 identical over 8 bases. V dropped 0 bases and J dropped 0; count of bases not matched to a gene: 4. The CDR3 length is 16 residues. The germline V gene encodes CDR1 SGHTA and CDR2 FQGNSA. This CDR3 is CASSLASGSRSYEQYF. In DNA, the CDR3 is TGTGCCAGCAGCTTAGCGAGCGGGAGTCGCTCCTACGAGCAGTACTTC.

In its sample, this clonotype was seen a few times. The V call is TRBV27, the J call TRBJ1-4; 7 nucleotides align to TRBD1. Germline CDR1 reads MNHEY; CDR2 reads SMNVEV (reference sequence). The CDR3 runs 16 residues. V was clipped by 4 bases and J by 3 bases; unmatched bases: 8. CDR3 DNA sequence: TGTGCCAGCAGTTCGACACAGGGGAGGGCTAATGAAAAACTGTTTTTT. Protein product: CASSSTQGRANEKLFF. Using reference TRBV27 and TRBJ1-4 for the parts outside the CDR3, the full variable domain is EAQVTQNPRYLITVTGKKLTVTCSQNMNHEYMSWYRQDPGLGLRQIYYSMNVEVTDKGDVPEGYKVSRKEKRNFPLILESPSPNQTSLYFCASSSTQGRANEKLFFGSGTQLSVL.

This clonotype was detected only a few times. V usage is TRBV7-8 and J usage is TRBJ2-3; 10 positions agree with TRBD2. The CDR3 is 18 residues long. V lost 3 bases and J lost 1; bases outside the gene matches: 10. CDR1 and CDR2 (germline): SGHVS, FQNEAQ. In nucleotides, the CDR3 is TGTGCCAGCAGCTTCGGGCTAGCGGGGGAGACACGCACAGATACGCAGTATTTT. Protein sequence: CASSFGLAGETRTDTQYF.